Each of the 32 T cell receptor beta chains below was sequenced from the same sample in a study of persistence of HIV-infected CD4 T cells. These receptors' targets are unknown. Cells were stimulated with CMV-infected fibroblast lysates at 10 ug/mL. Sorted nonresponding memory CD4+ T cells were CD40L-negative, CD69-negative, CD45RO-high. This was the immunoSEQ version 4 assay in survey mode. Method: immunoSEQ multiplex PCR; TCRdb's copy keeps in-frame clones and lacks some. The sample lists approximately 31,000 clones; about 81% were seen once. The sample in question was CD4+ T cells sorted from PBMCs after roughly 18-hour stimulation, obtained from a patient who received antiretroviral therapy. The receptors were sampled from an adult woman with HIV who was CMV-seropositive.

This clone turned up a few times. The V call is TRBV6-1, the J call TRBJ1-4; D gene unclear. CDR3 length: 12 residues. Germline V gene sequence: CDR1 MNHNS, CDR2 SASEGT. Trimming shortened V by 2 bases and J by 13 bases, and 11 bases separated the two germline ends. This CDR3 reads CASSERSARLFF. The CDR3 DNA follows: TGTGCCAGCAGTGAAAGGTCTGCGAGACTGTTTTTT.

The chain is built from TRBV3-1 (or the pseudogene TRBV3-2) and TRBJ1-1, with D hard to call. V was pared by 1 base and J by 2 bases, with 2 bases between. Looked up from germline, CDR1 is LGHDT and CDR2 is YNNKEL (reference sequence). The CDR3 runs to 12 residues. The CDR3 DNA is TGTGCCAGCAGCCAAGTCAACACTGAAGCTTTCTTT. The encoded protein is CASSQVNTEAFF.

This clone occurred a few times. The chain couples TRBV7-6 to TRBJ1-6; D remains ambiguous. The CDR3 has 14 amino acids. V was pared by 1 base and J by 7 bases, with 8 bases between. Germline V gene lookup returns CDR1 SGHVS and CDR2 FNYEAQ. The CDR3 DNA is TGTGCCAGCAGCTTAGGCGAGGCAAATTCACCCCTCCACTTT. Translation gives CASSLGEANSPLHF.

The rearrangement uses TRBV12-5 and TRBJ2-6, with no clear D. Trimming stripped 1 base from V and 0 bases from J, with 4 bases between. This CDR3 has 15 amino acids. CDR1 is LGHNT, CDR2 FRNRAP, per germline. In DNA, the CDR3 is TGTGCTAGTGGTTTGGGTCCCTCTGGGGCCAACGTCCTGACTTTC. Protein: CASGLGPSGANVLTF.

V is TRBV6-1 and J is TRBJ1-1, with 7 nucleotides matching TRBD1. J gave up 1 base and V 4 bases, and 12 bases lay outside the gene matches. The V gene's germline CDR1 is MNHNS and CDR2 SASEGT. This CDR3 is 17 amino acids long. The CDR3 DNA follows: TGTGCCAGCAGTGCTCCTCTGGGGCAGGGGGGGAACACTGAAGCTTTCTTT. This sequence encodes CASSAPLGQGGNTEAFF.

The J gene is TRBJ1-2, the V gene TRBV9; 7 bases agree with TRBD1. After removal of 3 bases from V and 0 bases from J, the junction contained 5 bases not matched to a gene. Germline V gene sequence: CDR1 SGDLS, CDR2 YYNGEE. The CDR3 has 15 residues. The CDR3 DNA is TGTGCCAGCAGCGCCACGGGACAGACTAACTATGGCTACACCTTC. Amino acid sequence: CASSATGQTNYGYTF.

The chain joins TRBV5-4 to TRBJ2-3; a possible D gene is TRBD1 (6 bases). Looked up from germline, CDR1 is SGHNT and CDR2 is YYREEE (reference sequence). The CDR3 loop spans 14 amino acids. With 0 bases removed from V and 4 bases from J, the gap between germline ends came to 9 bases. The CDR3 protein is CASSLDRVADTQYF. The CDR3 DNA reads TGTGCCAGCAGCTTGGACAGGGTTGCAGATACGCAGTATTTT.

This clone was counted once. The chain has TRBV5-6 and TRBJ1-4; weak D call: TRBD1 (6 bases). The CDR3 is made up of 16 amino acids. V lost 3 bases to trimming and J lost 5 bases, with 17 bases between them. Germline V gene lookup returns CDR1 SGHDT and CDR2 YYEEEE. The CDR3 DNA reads TGTGCCAGCAGCTCTGGGCCCCAACAGGGAAATGAAAAACTGTTTTTT. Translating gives CASSSGPQQGNEKLFF.

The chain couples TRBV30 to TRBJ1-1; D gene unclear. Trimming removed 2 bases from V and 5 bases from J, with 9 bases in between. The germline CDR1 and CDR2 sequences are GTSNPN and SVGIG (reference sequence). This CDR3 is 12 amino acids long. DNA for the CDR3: TGTGCCTGGAGTCCAATCAAGACTGAAGCTTTCTTT. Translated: CAWSPIKTEAFF.

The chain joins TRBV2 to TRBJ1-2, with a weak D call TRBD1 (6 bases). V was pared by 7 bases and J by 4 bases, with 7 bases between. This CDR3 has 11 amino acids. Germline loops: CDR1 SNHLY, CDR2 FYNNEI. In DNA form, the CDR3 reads TGTGCCAGCATGGACAGCTATGGCTACACCTTC. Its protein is CASMDSYGYTF.

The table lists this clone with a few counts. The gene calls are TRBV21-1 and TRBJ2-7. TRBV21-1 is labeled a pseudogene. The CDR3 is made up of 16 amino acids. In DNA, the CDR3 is TGTGCCAGCAGCAAAGCGCTTTCGGACCGACCTTACGAGCAGTACTTC. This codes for CASSKALSDRPYEQYF.

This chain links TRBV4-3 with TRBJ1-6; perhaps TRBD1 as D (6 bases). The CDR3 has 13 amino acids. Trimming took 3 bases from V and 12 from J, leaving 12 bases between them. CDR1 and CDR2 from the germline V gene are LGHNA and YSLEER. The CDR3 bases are TGCGCCAGCAGCCAGGAGACAGGTGAACCCCTCCACTTT. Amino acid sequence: CASSQETGEPLHF.

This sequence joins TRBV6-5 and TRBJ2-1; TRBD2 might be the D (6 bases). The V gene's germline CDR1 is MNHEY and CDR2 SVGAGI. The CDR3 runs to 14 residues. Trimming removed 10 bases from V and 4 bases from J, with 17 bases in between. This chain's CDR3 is CATGTPSPYNEQFF. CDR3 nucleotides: TGTGCCACCGGGACTCCATCTCCTTACAATGAGCAGTTCTTC.

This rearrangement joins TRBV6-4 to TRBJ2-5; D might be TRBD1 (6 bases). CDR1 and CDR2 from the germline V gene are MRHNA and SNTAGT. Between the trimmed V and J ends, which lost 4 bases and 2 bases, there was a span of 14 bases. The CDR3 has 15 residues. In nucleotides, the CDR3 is TGTGCCAGCAGTGCCTTCGGACAGCCACAAGAGACCCAGTACTTC. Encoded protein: CASSAFGQPQETQYF.

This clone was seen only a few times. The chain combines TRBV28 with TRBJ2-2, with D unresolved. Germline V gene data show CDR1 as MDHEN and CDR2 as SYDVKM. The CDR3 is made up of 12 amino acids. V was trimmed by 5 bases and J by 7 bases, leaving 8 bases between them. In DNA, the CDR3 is TGTGCCAGCAGTGAGGCGCACGGGGAGCTGTTTTTT. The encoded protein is CASSEAHGELFF. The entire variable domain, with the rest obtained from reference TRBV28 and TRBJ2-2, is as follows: DVKVTQSSRYLVKRTGEKVFLECVQDMDHENMFWYRQDPGLGLRLIYFSYDVKMKEKGDIPEGYSVSREKKERFSLILESASTNQTSMYLCASSEAHGELFFGEGSRLTVL.

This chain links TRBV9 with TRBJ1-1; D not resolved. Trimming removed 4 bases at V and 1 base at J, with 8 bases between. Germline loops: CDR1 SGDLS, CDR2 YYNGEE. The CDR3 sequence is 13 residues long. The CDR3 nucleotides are TGTGCCAGCAGCACAACACCGAACACTGAAGCTTTCTTT. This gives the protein CASSTTPNTEAFF.

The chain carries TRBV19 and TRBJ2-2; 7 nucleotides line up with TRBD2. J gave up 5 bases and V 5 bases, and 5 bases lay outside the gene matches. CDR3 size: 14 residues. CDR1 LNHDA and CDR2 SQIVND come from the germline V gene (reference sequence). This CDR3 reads CASSSAGVTGELFF. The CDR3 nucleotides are TGTGCCAGTAGTTCGGCGGGAGTGACCGGGGAGCTGTTTTTT. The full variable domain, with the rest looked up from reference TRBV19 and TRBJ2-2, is DGGITQSPKYLFRKEGQNVTLSCEQNLNHDAMYWYRQDPGQGLRLIYYSQIVNDFQKGDIAEGYSVSREKKESFPLTVTSAQKNPTAFYLCASSSAGVTGELFFGEGSRLTVL.

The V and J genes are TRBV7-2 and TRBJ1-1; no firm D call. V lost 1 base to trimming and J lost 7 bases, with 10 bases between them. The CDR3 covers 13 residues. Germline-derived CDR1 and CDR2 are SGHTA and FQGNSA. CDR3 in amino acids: CASSLEALYEAFF. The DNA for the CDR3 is TGTGCCAGCAGCTTAGAAGCCTTGTATGAAGCTTTCTTT.

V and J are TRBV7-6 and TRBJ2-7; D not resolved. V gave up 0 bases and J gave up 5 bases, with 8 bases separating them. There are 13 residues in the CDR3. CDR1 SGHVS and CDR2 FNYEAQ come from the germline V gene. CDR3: CASSLATGNEQYF. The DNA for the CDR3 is TGTGCCAGCAGCTTAGCGACTGGGAACGAGCAGTACTTC.

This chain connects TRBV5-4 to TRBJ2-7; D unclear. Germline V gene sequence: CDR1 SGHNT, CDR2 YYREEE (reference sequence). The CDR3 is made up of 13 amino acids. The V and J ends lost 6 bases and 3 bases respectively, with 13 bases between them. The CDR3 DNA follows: TGTGCCAGCACCCCCGCCGGCGGCTACGAGCAGTACTTC. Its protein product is CASTPAGGYEQYF.

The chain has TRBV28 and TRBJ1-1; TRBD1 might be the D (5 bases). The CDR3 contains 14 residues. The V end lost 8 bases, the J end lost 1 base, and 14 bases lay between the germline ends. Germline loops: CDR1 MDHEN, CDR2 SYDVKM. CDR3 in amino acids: CASLGGTENTEAFF. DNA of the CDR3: TGTGCCAGCCTCGGGGGGACGGAGAACACTGAAGCTTTCTTT.

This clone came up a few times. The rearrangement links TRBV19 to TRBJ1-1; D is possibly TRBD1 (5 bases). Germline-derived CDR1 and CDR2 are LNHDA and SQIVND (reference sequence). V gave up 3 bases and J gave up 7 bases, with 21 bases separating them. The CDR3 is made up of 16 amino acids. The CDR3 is CASSMFLGTGTGEAFF. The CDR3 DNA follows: TGTGCCAGTAGTATGTTCCTGGGGACGGGGACGGGTGAAGCTTTCTTT.

In DNA, the CDR3 is TGTGCCACCAGCAGAGATCGCGGCGGCAGGGGGCGTCAAAAACTGTTTTTT. This encodes CATSRDRGGRGRQKLFF. The chain employs TRBV15 and TRBJ1-4; 8 nucleotides agree with TRBD1. The V gene's germline CDR1 is LNHNV and CDR2 YYDKDF (reference sequence). This CDR3 has 17 residues. V dropped 0 bases and J dropped 9; count of bases not matched to a gene: 12.

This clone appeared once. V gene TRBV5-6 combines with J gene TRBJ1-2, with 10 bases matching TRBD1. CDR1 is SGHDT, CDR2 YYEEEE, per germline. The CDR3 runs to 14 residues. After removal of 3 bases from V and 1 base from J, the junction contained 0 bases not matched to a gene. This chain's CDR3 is CASSWDRGNYGYTF. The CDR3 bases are TGTGCCAGCAGCTGGGACAGGGGTAACTATGGCTACACCTTC.

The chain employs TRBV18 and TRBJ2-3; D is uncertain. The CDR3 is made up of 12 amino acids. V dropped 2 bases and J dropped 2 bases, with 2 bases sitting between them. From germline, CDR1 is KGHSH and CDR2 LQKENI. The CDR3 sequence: CASSPVTDTQYF. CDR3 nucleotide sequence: TGTGCCAGCTCACCAGTCACAGATACGCAGTATTTT.

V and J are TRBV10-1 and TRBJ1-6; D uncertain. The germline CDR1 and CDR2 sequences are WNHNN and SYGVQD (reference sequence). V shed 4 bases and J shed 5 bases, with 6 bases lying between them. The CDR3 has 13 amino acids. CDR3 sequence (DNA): TGCGCCAGCAGTGCCGATAATAATTCACCCCTCCACTTT. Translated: CASSADNNSPLHF.

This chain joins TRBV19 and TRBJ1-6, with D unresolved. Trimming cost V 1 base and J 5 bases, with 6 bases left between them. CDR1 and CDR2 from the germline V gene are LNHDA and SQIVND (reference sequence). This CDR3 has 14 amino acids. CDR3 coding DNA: TGTGCCAGTAGTATAGCCCGGAATAATTCACCCCTCCACTTT. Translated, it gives CASSIARNNSPLHF.

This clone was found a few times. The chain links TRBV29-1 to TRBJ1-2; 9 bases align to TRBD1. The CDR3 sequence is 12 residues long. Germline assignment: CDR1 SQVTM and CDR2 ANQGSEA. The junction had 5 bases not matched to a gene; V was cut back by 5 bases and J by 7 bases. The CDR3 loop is CSVRGQGRGYTF. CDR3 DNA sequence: TGCAGCGTTCGGGGACAGGGTCGTGGCTACACCTTC.

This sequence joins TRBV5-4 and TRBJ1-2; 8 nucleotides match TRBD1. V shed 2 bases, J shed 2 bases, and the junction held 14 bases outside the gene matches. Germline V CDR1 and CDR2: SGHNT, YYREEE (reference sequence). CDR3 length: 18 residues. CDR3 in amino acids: CASSLYRGLTAPNYGYTF. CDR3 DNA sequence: TGTGCCAGCAGCTTATACAGGGGGTTGACGGCCCCCAACTATGGCTACACCTTC.

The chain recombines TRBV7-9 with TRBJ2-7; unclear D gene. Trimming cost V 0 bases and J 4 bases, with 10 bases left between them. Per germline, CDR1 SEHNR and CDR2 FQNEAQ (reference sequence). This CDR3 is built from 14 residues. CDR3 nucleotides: TGTGCCAGCAGCTTAGCGCAAAGGATTTACGAGCAGTACTTC. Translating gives CASSLAQRIYEQYF. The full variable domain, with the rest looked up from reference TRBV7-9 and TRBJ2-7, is DTGVSQNPRHKITKRGQNVTFRCDPISEHNRLYWYRQTLGQGPEFLTYFQNEAQLEKSRLLSDRFSAERPKGSFSTLEIQRTEQGDSAMYLCASSLAQRIYEQYFGPGTRLTVT.

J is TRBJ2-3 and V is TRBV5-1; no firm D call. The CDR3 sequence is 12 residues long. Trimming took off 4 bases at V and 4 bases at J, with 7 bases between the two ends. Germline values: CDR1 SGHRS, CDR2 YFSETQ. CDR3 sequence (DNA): TGCGCCAGCAGCCCTCCAGCAGATACGCAGTATTTT. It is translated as CASSPPADTQYF.

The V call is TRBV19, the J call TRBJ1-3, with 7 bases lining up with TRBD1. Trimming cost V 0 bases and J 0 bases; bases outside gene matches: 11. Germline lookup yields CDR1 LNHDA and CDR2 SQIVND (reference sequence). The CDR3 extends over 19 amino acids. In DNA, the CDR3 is TGTGCCAGTAGTATAGATCCGAGGAGACAGGGTGGCTCTGGAAACACCATATATTTT. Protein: CASSIDPRRQGGSGNTIYF.